The next 4 T cell receptor beta chains were all read from a single sample in a study of T cells in Graves' hyperthyroidism and ophthalmopathy. The CDR3 regions of TCR beta were amplified from RNA transcripts. In the first-round RT-PCR of the TCR CDR3, the HTBI primer set was used. Via MiXCR, TCRdb re-called the multiplex PCR reads, giving one row per CDR3 protein. The repertoire has about 290,000 distinct CDR3 sequences, around 17% of them found once; the top ten carry around a third. The sample comprised blood. The receptors stem from a man in his thirties or forties with Graves' hyperthyroidism.

This clonotype was counted a few times. The J gene is TRBJ1-1, the V gene TRBV7-9; D is ambiguous. The V end was cut by 1 base, the J end by 2 bases, with 8 bases between. The CDR3 loop spans 14 amino acids. Germline lookup yields CDR1 SEHNR and CDR2 FQNEAQ (reference sequence). The CDR3 DNA sequence: TGTGCCAGCAGCTTAGGGGGATCAAACACTGAAGCTTTCTTT. Its translation is CASSLGGSNTEAFF.

This clonotype was detected ten times or more. V gene TRBV6-1 combines with J gene TRBJ2-1; D possibly corresponds to TRBD2 (5 bases). Between the trimmed V and J ends, which lost 10 bases and 2 bases, there was a span of 18 bases. The CDR3 contains 15 residues. The germline V gene has CDR1 MNHNS and CDR2 SASEGT. This CDR3 is CAIQNIARTYNEQFF. In DNA form, the CDR3 reads TGTGCCATCCAAAACATAGCGCGTACCTACAATGAGCAGTTCTTC.

The DNA for the CDR3 is TGTGCCAGCAGCCAGCCACCCCCCACAAACCGAAGGGGCGCCAAAAACATTCAGTACTTC. Its protein product is CASSQPPPTNRRGAKNIQYF. The V call is TRBV11-3, the J call TRBJ2-4, with TRBD1 as a possible D gene (5 bases). Trimming cost V 5 bases and J 1 base, with 27 bases left between them. The CDR3 totals 20 residues. Germline-derived CDR1 and CDR2 are SGHNT and YENEEA. Full variable domain (rest looked up from reference TRBV11-3 and TRBJ2-4): EAGVVQSPRYKIIEKKQPVAFWCNPISGHNTLYWYLQNLGQGPELLIRYENEEAVDDSQLPKDRFSAERLKGVDSTLKIQPAELGDSAVYLCASSQPPPTNRRGAKNIQYFGAGTRLSVL.

This clonotype came up many times. The V call is TRBV27, the J call TRBJ2-2, with D possibly matching TRBD2 (5 bases). Deletions cut 4 bases from V and 2 bases from J, with 8 bases between. Germline V gives CDR1 MNHEY, CDR2 SMNVEV (reference sequence). CDR3 length: 14 amino acids. The CDR3 nucleotides read TGTGCCAGCAGTTCGGCGGGTAACACCGGGGAGCTGTTTTTT. This translates into CASSSAGNTGELFF.